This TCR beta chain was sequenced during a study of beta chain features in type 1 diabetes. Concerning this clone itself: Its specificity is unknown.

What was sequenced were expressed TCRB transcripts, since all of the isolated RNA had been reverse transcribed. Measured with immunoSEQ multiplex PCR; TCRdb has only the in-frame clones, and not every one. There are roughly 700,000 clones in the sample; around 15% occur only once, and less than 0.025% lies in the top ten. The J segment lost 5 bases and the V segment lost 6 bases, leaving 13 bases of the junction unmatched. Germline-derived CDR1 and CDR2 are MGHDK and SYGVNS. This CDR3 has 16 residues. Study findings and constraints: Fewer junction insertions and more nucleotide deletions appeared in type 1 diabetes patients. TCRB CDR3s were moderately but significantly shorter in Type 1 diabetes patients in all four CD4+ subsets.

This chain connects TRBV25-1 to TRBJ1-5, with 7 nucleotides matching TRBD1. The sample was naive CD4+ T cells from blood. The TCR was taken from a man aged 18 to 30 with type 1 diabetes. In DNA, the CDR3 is TGTGCCAGCAGCCAATCAGGCGGGCAGGGGGATCAGCCCCAGCATTTT. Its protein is CASSQSGGQGDQPQHF.